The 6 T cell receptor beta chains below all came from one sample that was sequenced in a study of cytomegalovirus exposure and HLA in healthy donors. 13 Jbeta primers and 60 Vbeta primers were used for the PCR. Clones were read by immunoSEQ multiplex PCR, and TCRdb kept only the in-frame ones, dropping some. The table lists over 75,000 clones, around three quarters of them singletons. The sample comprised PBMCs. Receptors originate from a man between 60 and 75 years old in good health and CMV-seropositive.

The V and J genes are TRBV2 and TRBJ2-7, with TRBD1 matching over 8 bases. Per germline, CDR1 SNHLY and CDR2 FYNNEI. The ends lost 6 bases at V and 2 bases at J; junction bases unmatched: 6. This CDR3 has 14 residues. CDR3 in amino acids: CASRDRERTYEQYF. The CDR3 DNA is TGTGCCAGCAGGGACAGGGAGAGGACCTACGAGCAGTACTTC.

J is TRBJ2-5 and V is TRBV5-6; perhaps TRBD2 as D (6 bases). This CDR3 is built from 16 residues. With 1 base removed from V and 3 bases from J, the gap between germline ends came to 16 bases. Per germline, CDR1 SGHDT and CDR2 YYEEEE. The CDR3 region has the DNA TGTGCCAGCAGCTTGAGTAATCCGGGACTTAAAGAGACCCAGTACTTC. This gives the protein CASSLSNPGLKETQYF.

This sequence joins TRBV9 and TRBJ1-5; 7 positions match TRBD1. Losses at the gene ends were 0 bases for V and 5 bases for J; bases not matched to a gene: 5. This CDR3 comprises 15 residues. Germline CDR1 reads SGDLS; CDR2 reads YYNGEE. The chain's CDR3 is CASSVGGQVYQPQHF. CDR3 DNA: TGTGCCAGCAGCGTAGGTGGACAGGTTTATCAGCCCCAGCATTTT.

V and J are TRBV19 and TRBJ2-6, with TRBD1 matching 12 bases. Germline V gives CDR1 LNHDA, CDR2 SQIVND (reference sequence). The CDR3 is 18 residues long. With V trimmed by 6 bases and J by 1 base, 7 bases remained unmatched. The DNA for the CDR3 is TGTGCCAGTAGGGGGGACAGGGGGCTTGCGTCTGGGGCCAACGTCCTGACTTTC. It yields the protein CASRGDRGLASGANVLTF.

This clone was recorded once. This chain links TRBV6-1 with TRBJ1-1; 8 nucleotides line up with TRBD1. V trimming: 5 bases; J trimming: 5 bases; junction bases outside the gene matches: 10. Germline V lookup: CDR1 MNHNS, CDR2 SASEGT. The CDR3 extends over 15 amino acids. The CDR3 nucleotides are TGTGCCAGCAGTAAACAGGGGGGGATTGGGACTGAAGCTTTCTTT. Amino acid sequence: CASSKQGGIGTEAFF.

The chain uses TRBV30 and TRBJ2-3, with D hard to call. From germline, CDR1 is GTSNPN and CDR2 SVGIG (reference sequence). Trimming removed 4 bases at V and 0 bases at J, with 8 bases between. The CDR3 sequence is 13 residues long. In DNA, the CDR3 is TGTGCCTGGAACAGAAGGAGCACAGATACGCAGTATTTT. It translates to CAWNRRSTDTQYF. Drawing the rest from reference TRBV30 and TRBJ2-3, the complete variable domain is SQTIHQWPATLVQPVGSPLSLECTVEGTSNPNLYWYRQAAGRGLQLLFYSVGIGQISSEVPQNLSASRPQDRQFILSSKKLLLSDSGFYLCAWNRRSTDTQYFGPGTRLTVL.